This T cell receptor beta chain emerged from a study of CD8+CD57+ T cells in acquired aplastic anemia. Study context: DNA recovered from sorted CD4+ and CD8+ cells had a mean of around 3.3 ug.

This clonotype was detected only a few times. Its specificity is unknown. An expansion of CD8+CD57+ cells by flow cytometry had been shown in patients chosen for sequencing. Using genomic DNA as the template, TCR beta VDJ and CDR3 profiling was carried out. TCRdb ran MiXCR on the reads and lists one entry per CDR3 protein. Of approximately 180,000 distinct CDR3 sequences detected, less than 60% appear once; the ten largest clones hold around 1.8%. Study observations and caveats: The number of CD8+ CDR3 sequences shared by patients and controls was about 27.

The sample consisted of sorted CD4+, CD8+, or CD8+CD57+ T cells (not recorded which) from PBMCs. This TCR derives from a human donor with aplastic anemia.

CDR3 coding DNA: TGTGCCTGCGAAGCCTTGAACACTGAAGCTTTCTTT. Encoded protein: CACEALNTEAFF. This rearrangement joins TRBV30 to TRBJ1-1; no definite D call. Germline V gene data show CDR1 as GTSNPN and CDR2 as SVGIG (reference sequence). The CDR3 loop spans 12 amino acids. The V end lost 6 bases, the J end lost 0 bases, and 8 bases lay between the germline ends.